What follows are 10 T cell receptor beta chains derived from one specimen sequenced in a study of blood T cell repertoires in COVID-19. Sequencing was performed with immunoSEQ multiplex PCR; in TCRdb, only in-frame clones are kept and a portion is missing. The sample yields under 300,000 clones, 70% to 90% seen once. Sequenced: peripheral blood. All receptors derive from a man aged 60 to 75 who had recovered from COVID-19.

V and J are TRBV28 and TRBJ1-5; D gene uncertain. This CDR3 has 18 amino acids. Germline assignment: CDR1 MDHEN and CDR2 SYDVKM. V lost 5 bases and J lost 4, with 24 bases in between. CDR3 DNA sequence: TGTGCCAGCAGTACCGGGCTAGCTGCGATTCATAGTAATCAGCCCCAGCATTTT. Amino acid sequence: CASSTGLAAIHSNQPQHF.

The CDR3 coding sequence is TGTGCCAGCAGCCGGGGGGAGGGCGTGGAGACCCAGTACTTC. This codes for CASSRGEGVETQYF. The J gene is TRBJ2-5, the V gene TRBV5-5; 7 nucleotides line up with TRBD2. J gave up 5 bases and V 4 bases, and 8 bases lay outside the gene matches. The CDR3 runs to 14 residues. Germline values: CDR1 SGHKS, CDR2 YYEKEE (reference sequence).

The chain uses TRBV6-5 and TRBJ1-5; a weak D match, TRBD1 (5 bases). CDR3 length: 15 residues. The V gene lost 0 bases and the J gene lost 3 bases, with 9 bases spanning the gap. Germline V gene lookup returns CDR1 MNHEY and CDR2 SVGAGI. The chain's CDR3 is CASSYSRQTNQPQHF. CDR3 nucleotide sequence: TGTGCCAGCAGTTACTCCCGACAGACCAATCAGCCCCAGCATTTT.

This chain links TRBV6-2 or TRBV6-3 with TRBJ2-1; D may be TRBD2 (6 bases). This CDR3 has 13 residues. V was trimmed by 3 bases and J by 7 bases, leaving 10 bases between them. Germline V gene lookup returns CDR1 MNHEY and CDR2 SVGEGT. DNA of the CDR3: TGTGCCAGCAGTTATCCAGGACTAAATGAGCAGTTCTTC. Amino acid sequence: CASSYPGLNEQFF.

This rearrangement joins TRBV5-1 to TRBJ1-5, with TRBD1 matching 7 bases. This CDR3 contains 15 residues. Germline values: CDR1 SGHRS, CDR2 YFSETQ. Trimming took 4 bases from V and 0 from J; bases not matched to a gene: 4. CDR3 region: CASSPGQASNQPQHF. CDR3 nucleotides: TGCGCCAGCAGCCCCGGACAGGCTAGCAATCAGCCCCAGCATTTT.

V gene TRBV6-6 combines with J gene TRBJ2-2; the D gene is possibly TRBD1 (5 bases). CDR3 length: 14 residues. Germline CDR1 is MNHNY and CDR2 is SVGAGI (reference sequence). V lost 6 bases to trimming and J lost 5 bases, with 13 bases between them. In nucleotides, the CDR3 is TGTGCCAGCAGACAGGCCCTGTTTACCGGGGAGCTGTTTTTT. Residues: CASRQALFTGELFF.

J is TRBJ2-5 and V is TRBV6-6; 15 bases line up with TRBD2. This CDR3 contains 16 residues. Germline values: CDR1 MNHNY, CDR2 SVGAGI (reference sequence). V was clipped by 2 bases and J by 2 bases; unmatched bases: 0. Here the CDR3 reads CASSYGTSGGQETQYF. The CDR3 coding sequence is TGTGCCAGCAGTTACGGGACTAGCGGGGGGCAAGAGACCCAGTACTTC.

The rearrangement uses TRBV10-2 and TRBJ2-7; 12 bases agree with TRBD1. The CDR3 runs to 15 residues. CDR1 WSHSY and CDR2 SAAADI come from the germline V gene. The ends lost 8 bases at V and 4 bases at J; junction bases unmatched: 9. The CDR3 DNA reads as TGCGCCAGCGGGTTGGGGACAGGGGGCGGGTACGAGCAGTACTTC. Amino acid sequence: CASGLGTGGGYEQYF.

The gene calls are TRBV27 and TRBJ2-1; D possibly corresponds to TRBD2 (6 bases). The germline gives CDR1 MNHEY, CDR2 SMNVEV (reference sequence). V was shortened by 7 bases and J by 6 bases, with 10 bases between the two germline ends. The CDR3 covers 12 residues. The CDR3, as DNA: TGTGCCAGCAATGGCGGGATCAATGAGCAGTTCTTC. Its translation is CASNGGINEQFF.

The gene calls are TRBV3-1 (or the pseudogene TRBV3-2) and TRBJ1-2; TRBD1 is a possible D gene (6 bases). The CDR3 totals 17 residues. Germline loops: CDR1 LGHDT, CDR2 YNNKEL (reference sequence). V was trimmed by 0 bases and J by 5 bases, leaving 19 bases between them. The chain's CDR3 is CASSQDLRGGAWYGYTF. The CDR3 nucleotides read TGTGCCAGCAGCCAAGATCTTCGGGGGGGCGCTTGGTATGGCTACACCTTC.